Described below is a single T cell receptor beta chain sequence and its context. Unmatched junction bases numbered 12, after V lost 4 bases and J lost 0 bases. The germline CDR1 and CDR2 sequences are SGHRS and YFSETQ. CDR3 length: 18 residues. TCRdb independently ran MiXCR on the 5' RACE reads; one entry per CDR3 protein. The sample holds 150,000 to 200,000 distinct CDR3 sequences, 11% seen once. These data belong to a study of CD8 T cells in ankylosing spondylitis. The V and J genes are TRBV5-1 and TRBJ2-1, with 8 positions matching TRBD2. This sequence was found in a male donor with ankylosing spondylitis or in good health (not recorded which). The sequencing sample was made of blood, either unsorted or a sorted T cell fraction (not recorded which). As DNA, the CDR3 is TGCGCCAGCAGCGTGACCTTTCGGGGGGGTAGCTCCTACAATGAGCAGTTCTTC. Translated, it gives CASSVTFRGGSSYNEQFF.